Below are 30 T cell receptor beta chains sequenced from a single sample in a study of blood T cell repertoires in COVID-19. TCRdb's copy holds only in-frame clones and misses some; the assay was immunoSEQ multiplex PCR. The table shows around 320,000 clones, with approximately 85% occurring only once. Sequencing input: peripheral blood. These receptors were obtained from a human donor in a cohort sampled during active COVID-19.

The chain uses TRBV5-1 and TRBJ1-1; the match to TRBD1 covers 9 bases. Trimming cost V 3 bases and J 4 bases; bases outside gene matches: 4. The CDR3 consists of 14 residues. CDR1 SGHRS and CDR2 YFSETQ come from the germline V gene. Here the CDR3 reads CASSSGQGFTEAFF. CDR3 in DNA: TGCGCCAGCAGCTCGGGACAGGGTTTCACTGAAGCTTTCTTT.

The V gene is TRBV20-1, the J gene TRBJ1-1; 10 bases agree with TRBD1. The CDR3 consists of 11 residues. J was trimmed by 13 bases and V by 6 bases; bases with no gene match: 8. Germline V lookup: CDR1 DFQATT, CDR2 SNEGSKA (reference sequence). The DNA for the CDR3 is TGCAGTGCCGGATCGGGGACAGGGGATTTCTTT. Translating gives CSAGSGTGDFF.

J is TRBJ1-1 and V is TRBV3-1 (or the pseudogene TRBV3-2), with D unclear. The germline V gene encodes CDR1 LGHDT and CDR2 YNNKEL (reference sequence). Trimming removed 4 bases from V and 2 bases from J, with 11 bases in between. This CDR3 spans 14 amino acids. The CDR3 spells CASSPTTANTEAFF. CDR3 bases: TGTGCCAGCAGCCCCACCACAGCAAACACTGAAGCTTTCTTT.

The genes are TRBV19 and TRBJ2-7; 9 bases agree with TRBD1. This CDR3 spans 15 amino acids. Germline lookup yields CDR1 LNHDA and CDR2 SQIVND (reference sequence). V shed 4 bases and J 3 bases; nucleotides not matched to a gene: 7. The CDR3 DNA reads TGTGCCAGTAGTACTTCCTCGGGACAGGGCTACGAGCAGTACTTC. Its translation is CASSTSSGQGYEQYF.

V is TRBV18 and J is TRBJ1-5, with no clear D. The V and J ends lost 3 bases and 9 bases respectively, with 3 bases between them. CDR1 and CDR2 (germline): KGHSH, LQKENI. CDR3 length: 10 residues. CDR3 sequence (DNA): TGTGCCAGCTCACCTCGGCCCCAGCATTTT. This translates into CASSPRPQHF.

This clone was seen a handful of times. The rearrangement links TRBV6-1 to TRBJ2-3; TRBD1 is a possible D gene (5 bases). Trimming shortened V by 0 bases and J by 0 bases, and 10 bases separated the two germline ends. Per the germline V gene, CDR1 is MNHNS and CDR2 is SASEGT. CDR3 length equals 16 residues. CDR3 nucleotides: TGTGCCAGCAGTGAAGCGGCAGGGTTTAGCACAGATACGCAGTATTTT. Amino acids: CASSEAAGFSTDTQYF.

DNA for the CDR3: TGTGCCAGCAGCCCCACTAGCGTCGCAGATACGCAGTATTTT. Translating gives CASSPTSVADTQYF. The rearrangement joins TRBV7-8 to TRBJ2-3; 7 bases match TRBD2. Germline CDR1 SGHVS, CDR2 FQNEAQ. The ends lost 5 bases at V and 4 bases at J; junction bases unmatched: 6. This CDR3 has 14 residues.

The rearrangement uses TRBV9 and TRBJ2-3; possible D gene TRBD1, 5 bases. The V gene's germline CDR1 is SGDLS and CDR2 YYNGEE. V shed 2 bases and J shed 2 bases, with 9 bases lying between them. The CDR3 has 14 amino acids. CDR3: CASSVAGHTDTQYF. CDR3 DNA sequence: TGTGCCAGCAGCGTTGCAGGACACACAGATACGCAGTATTTT.

The chain couples TRBV7-2 to TRBJ2-1; tentative D call: TRBD2 (5 bases). The CDR3 sequence is 15 residues long. Germline V gene sequence: CDR1 SGHTA, CDR2 FQGNSA. Trimming removed 2 bases at V and 8 bases at J, with 16 bases between. The CDR3 nucleotides read TGTGCCAGCAGCTTAAGTTGGGGAGAATCCGATGAGCAGTTCTTC. It translates to CASSLSWGESDEQFF.

Notes on this clone: Other DNA sequences from this sample encode an identical CDR3 as well. This chain uses TRBV2 with TRBJ1-2, with 8 bases matching TRBD1. The V gene's germline CDR1 is SNHLY and CDR2 FYNNEI. The CDR3 has 13 amino acids. Trimming removed 4 bases from V and 5 bases from J; junction bases left unmatched: 3. CDR3 in amino acids: CASSAGQGYGYTF. The DNA for the CDR3 is TGTGCCAGCAGTGCCGGACAGGGATATGGCTACACCTTC.

V and J are TRBV7-9 and TRBJ2-7; 15 positions match TRBD2. This CDR3 has 19 amino acids. Germline V gene lookup returns CDR1 SEHNR and CDR2 FQNEAQ (reference sequence). Germline trimming cut 5 bases from V and 0 bases from J; bases unmatched to any gene: 11. The DNA of the CDR3 is TGTGCCAGCAGCAAACCCGGGACTAGCGGGGGGCGAAGCTCCTACGAGCAGTACTTC. Amino acid sequence: CASSKPGTSGGRSSYEQYF.

The chain is built from TRBV6-5 and TRBJ1-2; a weak D match, TRBD1 (6 bases). Germline V gene data show CDR1 as MNHEY and CDR2 as SVGAGI. The V gene lost 2 bases and the J gene lost 6 bases, with 16 bases spanning the gap. CDR3 length: 15 amino acids. The CDR3 here is CASSYAGGSMDGYTF. As DNA, the CDR3 is TGTGCCAGCAGTTACGCTGGGGGCAGTATGGATGGCTACACCTTC.

The chain has TRBV20-1 and TRBJ1-5, with a weak D call TRBD1 (5 bases). This CDR3 contains 14 residues. CDR1 and CDR2 (germline): DFQATT, SNEGSKA (reference sequence). With 3 bases removed from V and 3 bases from J, the gap between germline ends came to 12 bases. CDR3 region: CSASATVSNQPQHF. The CDR3 DNA reads TGCAGTGCTAGTGCGACAGTATCCAATCAGCCCCAGCATTTT.

The chain has TRBV27 and TRBJ2-3, with a tentative D call TRBD2 (6 bases). Looked up from germline, CDR1 is MNHEY and CDR2 is SMNVEV (reference sequence). The V gene lost 7 bases and the J gene lost 1 base, with 15 bases spanning the gap. The CDR3 contains 15 residues. The CDR3 sequence is CASTPGLPGTDTQYF. CDR3 sequence (DNA): TGTGCCAGCACCCCGGGACTGCCTGGCACAGATACGCAGTATTTT.

This chain connects TRBV7-8 to TRBJ2-1; TRBD1 matches at 11 bases. There are 16 residues in the CDR3. With V trimmed by 3 bases and J by 4 bases, 5 bases remained unmatched. Germline V lookup: CDR1 SGHVS, CDR2 FQNEAQ. In DNA form, the CDR3 reads TGTGCCAGCAGCTTCTCCGGGACAGGGGGTTACAATGAGCAGTTCTTC. Translating gives CASSFSGTGGYNEQFF. Full variable domain (remainder filled in from reference TRBV7-8 and TRBJ2-1): GAGVSQSPRYKVAKRGQDVALRCDPISGHVSLFWYQQALGQGPEFLTYFQNEAQLDKSGLPSDRFFAERPEGSVSTLKIQRTQQEDSAVYLCASSFSGTGGYNEQFFGPGTRLTVL.

This chain joins TRBV21-1 and TRBJ2-1; the table's D call, TRBD2, has no DNA check behind it. TRBV21-1 is an annotated pseudogene. The CDR3 sequence is 15 residues long. Here the CDR3 DNA reads TGTGCCAGCAGCTACGGGACTAGCGGGGGGGGAGAGCAGTTCTTC. It yields the protein CASSYGTSGGGEQFF.

The chain uses TRBV30 and TRBJ2-7, with 9 bases lining up with TRBD1. The length of the CDR3 is 15 residues. CDR1 and CDR2 from the germline V gene are GTSNPN and SVGIG (reference sequence). J gave up 2 bases and V 0 bases, and 5 bases lay outside the gene matches. CDR3 in DNA: TGTGCCTGGAGTGTTCAGGGACAGGGAACCTACGAGCAGTACTTC. Protein sequence: CAWSVQGQGTYEQYF.

This chain joins TRBV5-1 and TRBJ1-2; the match to TRBD1 covers 10 bases. The ends lost 4 bases at V and 4 bases at J; junction bases unmatched: 10. This CDR3 region has 16 residues. CDR1 is SGHRS and CDR2 is YFSETQ in the germline V gene. The CDR3 protein is CASSAGTGALGYGYTF. CDR3 in DNA: TGCGCCAGCAGCGCCGGGACAGGGGCTTTGGGCTATGGCTACACCTTC.

The gene calls are TRBV6-5 and TRBJ2-1; TRBD2 might be the D (5 bases). V was trimmed by 6 bases and J by 8 bases, leaving 11 bases between them. Germline V gives CDR1 MNHEY, CDR2 SVGAGI. There are 12 residues in the CDR3. In DNA form, the CDR3 reads TGTGCCAGCAGCTCCCTAGCCTATGAGCAGTTCTTC. The encoded protein is CASSSLAYEQFF.

The DNA of the CDR3 is TGTGCCAGCAGCTATAGTGCTGGTCAGCCCCAGCATTTT. This gives the protein CASSYSAGQPQHF. The rearrangement links TRBV7-9 to TRBJ1-5; D is ambiguous. Germline assignment: CDR1 SEHNR and CDR2 FQNEAQ (reference sequence). This CDR3 contains 13 residues. V was cut by 4 bases and J by 6 bases, with 10 bases left in between.

V gene TRBV4-1 combines with J gene TRBJ2-7; 12 nucleotides align to TRBD2. The CDR3 contains 15 residues. Germline CDR1 is MGHRA and CDR2 is YSYEKL. V lost 4 bases, J lost 4 bases, and 5 bases stayed unmatched. Here the CDR3 reads CASSLRLAGEYEQYF. The CDR3, as DNA: TGCGCCAGCAGCCTTCGACTAGCGGGGGAGTACGAGCAGTACTTC.

The chain combines TRBV4-2 with TRBJ1-2; D unclear. The CDR3 length is 14 residues. Looked up from germline, CDR1 is LGHNA and CDR2 is YNFKEQ. Trimming stripped 0 bases from V and 6 bases from J, with 11 bases between. CDR3 sequence: CASSQDEVVDGYTF. The CDR3 DNA follows: TGTGCCAGCAGCCAAGATGAGGTTGTCGATGGCTACACCTTC.

This clone appeared once. Compared with germline, one end of the junction differs, possibly owing to a read error. The gene calls are TRBV20-1 and TRBJ1-1; D gene uncertain. Germline-derived CDR1 and CDR2 are DFQATT and SNEGSKA (reference sequence). The CDR3 sequence is 11 residues long. CDR3 coding DNA: TGTGGGCGGGTGTCGAACACTGAAGCTTTCTTT. Translation gives CGRVSNTEAFF.

The V call is TRBV7-9, the J call TRBJ2-3, with D perhaps TRBD1 (5 bases). The V gene's germline CDR1 is SEHNR and CDR2 FQNEAQ (reference sequence). Trimming pared 2 bases from V and 0 bases from J, leaving 9 bases between. This CDR3 comprises 15 residues. Here the CDR3 reads CASSLLGPSTDTQYF. For the CDR3, the DNA is TGTGCCAGCAGCTTACTGGGGCCTAGCACAGATACGCAGTATTTT.

This rearrangement joins TRBV2 to TRBJ2-6; 7 nucleotides line up with TRBD1. The length of the CDR3 is 15 residues. CDR1 and CDR2 from the germline V gene are SNHLY and FYNNEI. V lost 6 bases, J lost 3 bases, and 5 bases stayed unmatched. The DNA for the CDR3 is TGTGCCAGCAGCCCACAGGGGCTTGGGGCCAACGTCCTGACTTTC. Translated, it gives CASSPQGLGANVLTF.

V gene TRBV2 combines with J gene TRBJ1-1; the D is unclear. This CDR3 has 15 residues. The germline gives CDR1 SNHLY, CDR2 FYNNEI. V was trimmed by 7 bases and J by 0 bases, leaving 15 bases between them. CDR3 loop: CASIAGSIMNTEAFF. The CDR3 nucleotides read TGTGCCAGCATCGCGGGCAGTATCATGAACACTGAAGCTTTCTTT.

This chain connects TRBV19 to TRBJ2-3; 14 bases line up with TRBD2. Germline CDR1 reads LNHDA; CDR2 reads SQIVND (reference sequence). The CDR3 totals 17 residues. The J segment lost 4 bases and the V segment lost 5 bases, leaving 8 bases of the junction unmatched. DNA for the CDR3: TGTGCCAGTAGTCTTCACCTGACTAGCGGGGGGGCAGATACGCAGTATTTT. Amino acids: CASSLHLTSGGADTQYF. The full variable domain, completed using reference TRBV19 and TRBJ2-3, is DGGITQSPKYLFRKEGQNVTLSCEQNLNHDAMYWYRQDPGQGLRLIYYSQIVNDFQKGDIAEGYSVSREKKESFPLTVTSAQKNPTAFYLCASSLHLTSGGADTQYFGPGTRLTVL.

The rearrangement links TRBV24-1 to TRBJ1-2, with a weak D call TRBD1 (6 bases). V was clipped by 3 bases and J by 6 bases, with 16 bases between them. The CDR3 is 15 residues long. The germline V gene has CDR1 KGHDR and CDR2 SFDVKD. CDR3 in amino acids: CATSDPARTEDGYTF. CDR3 DNA sequence: TGTGCCACCAGTGATCCTGCGAGGACAGAAGATGGCTACACCTTC.

The CDR3 DNA is TGCGCCAGCACCTCCTTTAGCGGGGGGACAGATACGCAGTATTTT. Translating it yields CASTSFSGGTDTQYF. The chain uses TRBV5-1 and TRBJ2-3; 10 bases are shared with TRBD2. This CDR3 spans 15 amino acids. CDR1 and CDR2 (germline): SGHRS, YFSETQ. The V and J ends lost 6 bases and 3 bases, in that order; junction bases with no gene match: 7.

This clone was observed once. V gene TRBV30 combines with J gene TRBJ2-7, with D hard to call. V shed 3 bases and J shed 3 bases, with 12 bases lying between them. Germline values: CDR1 GTSNPN, CDR2 SVGIG (reference sequence). This CDR3 has 13 residues. CDR3 sequence (DNA): TGTGCCTGGAGCGTGGCCGTCTTCTACGAGCAGTACTTC. Translated, it gives CAWSVAVFYEQYF.